In this sample, the clone carrying this T cell receptor beta chain turned up many times. Its antigen is unknown. Amplification targeted the TCR beta CDR3 regions, with RNA transcripts as the source material. HTBI-primed RT-PCR formed the first round, and a multiplex PCR formed the second. Each CDR3 protein gets one entry after TCRdb re-called the multiplex PCR reads with MiXCR. The sample yields about 550,000 distinct CDR3 sequences, roughly 39% seen once. These data originate in a study of Graves' ophthalmopathy and Graves' hyperthyroidism. Looking at the study overall: Hyperthyroidism showing no ophthalmopathy within 18 months of follow-up was stable. Study conclusions and caveats: Appearing in blood as well were most expanded thyroid clonotypes above 0.001 frequency.

Among the hyperthyroidism patients, all were newly diagnosed, aged 18 to 65, with under 2 months' duration. Each diagnosis was determined on the basis of clinical symptoms, serum thyroxine, TRAb, thyroid ultrasound and orbital computed tomography. Germline V CDR1 and CDR2: LGHNT, FRNRAP. This CDR3 is built from 13 residues. The V end lost 2 bases, the J end lost 2 bases, and 6 bases lay between the germline ends. The specimen sequenced was peripheral blood or thyroid tissue (not recorded which). This clonotype originated in an adult man with Graves' hyperthyroidism. The rearrangement links TRBV12-5 to TRBJ1-1; D remains ambiguous. CDR3 sequence (DNA): TGTGCTAGTGGTTTGTACCGTAACACTGAAGCTTTCTTT. This translates into CASGLYRNTEAFF.